The clone carrying this T cell receptor beta chain was picked up one time. What it binds is not known. Trimming removed 1 base from V and 5 bases from J; junction bases left unmatched: 7. The CDR3 sequence is 16 residues long. The germline CDR1 and CDR2 sequences are SGHRS and YFSETQ. Time point specified: blood 4 weeks post-SBRT, at nephrectomy. Stated treatment: 15 Gy SBRT to primary tumor, nephrectomy 4 weeks later. These data originate in a study of radiation and T cells in renal cell carcinoma. Study-wide results and caveats: From baseline, blood top tumor clonotypes peaked at 2 weeks post-radiation.

Assay used: immunoSEQ multiplex PCR; TCRdb lists only in-frame clones, some missing. Seen here are 60,000 to 75,000 clones, more than 60% observed once, and the top ten hold about 6.4%. This TCR was sampled from a man aged 55 to 69 with renal cell carcinoma. The V call is TRBV5-1, the J call TRBJ1-4, with TRBD1 matching over 8 bases. This sample comprised blood, obtained from a patient whose treatment included radiotherapy and nephrectomy. This CDR3 is CASSLQGQGENEKLFF. CDR3 bases: TGCGCCAGCAGCTTGCAAGGACAGGGAGAGAATGAAAAACTGTTTTTT.